This TCR beta chain was recorded in a study of CXCR3-negative and CXCR3-positive naive CD8 T cells. Carrying UMI labels, the TRB cDNA libraries were prepared through 5' RACE. From its re-call of the 5' RACE reads, TCRdb lists each CDR3 protein once, without DNA. Its table lists over 45,000 distinct CDR3 sequences. Germline CDR1 is MNHEY and CDR2 is SVGAGI. The CDR3 consists of 15 residues. The sample taken for sequencing was naive CXCR3- CD8+ T cells from blood. Described subset: CD45RO-CCR7+CD27+CD95- naive CD8+ T cells lacking CXCR3 (TNR3-). The clonotype was recovered from a human donor in good health. Some clones in this sample may be carry-over from other donors' samples. The rearrangement links TRBV6-5 to TRBJ2-5. CDR3 loop: CASSYSLSRQETQYF.